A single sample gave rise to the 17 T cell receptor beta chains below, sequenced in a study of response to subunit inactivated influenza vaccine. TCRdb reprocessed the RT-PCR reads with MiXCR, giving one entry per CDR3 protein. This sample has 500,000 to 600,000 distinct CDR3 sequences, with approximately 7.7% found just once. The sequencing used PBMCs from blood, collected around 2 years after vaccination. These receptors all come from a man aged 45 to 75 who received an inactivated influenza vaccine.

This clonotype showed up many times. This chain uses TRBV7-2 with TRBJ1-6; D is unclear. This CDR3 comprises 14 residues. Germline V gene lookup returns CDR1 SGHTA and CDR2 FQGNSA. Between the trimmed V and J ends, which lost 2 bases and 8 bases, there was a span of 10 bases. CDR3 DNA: TGTGCCAGCAGCTTACGGACGCCCGATTCACCCCTCCACTTT. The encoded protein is CASSLRTPDSPLHF.

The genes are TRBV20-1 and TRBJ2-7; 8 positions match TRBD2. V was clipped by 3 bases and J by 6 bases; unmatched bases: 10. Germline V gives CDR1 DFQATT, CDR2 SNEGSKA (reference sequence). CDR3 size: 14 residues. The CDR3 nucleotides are TGCAGTGCTAGCCCGGGGGGGCGTTCGGTCGAGCAGTACTTC. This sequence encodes CSASPGGRSVEQYF.

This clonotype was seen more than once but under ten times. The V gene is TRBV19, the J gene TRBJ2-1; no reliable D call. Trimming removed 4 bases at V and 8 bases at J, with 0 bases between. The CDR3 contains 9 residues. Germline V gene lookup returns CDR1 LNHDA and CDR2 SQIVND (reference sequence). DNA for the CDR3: TGTGCCAGTAGTAATGAGCAGTTCTTC. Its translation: CASSNEQFF.

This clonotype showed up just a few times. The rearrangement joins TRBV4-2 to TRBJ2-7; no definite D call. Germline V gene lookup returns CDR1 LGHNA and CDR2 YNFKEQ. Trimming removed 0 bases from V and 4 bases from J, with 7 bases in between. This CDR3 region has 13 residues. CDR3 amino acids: CASSQDREYEQYF. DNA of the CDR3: TGTGCCAGCAGCCAAGATCGTGAGTACGAGCAGTACTTC.

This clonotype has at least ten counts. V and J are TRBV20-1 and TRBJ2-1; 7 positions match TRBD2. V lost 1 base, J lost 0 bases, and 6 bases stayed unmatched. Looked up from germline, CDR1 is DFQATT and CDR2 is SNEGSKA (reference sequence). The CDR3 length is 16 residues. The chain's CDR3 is CSARGLASSSYNEQFF. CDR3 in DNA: TGCAGTGCTAGAGGACTAGCTTCAAGCTCCTACAATGAGCAGTTCTTC.

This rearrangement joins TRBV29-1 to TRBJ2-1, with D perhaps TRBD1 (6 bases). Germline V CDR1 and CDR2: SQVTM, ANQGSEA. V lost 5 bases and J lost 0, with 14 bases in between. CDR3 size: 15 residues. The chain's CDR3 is CSVKGHQSSYNEQFF. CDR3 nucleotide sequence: TGCAGCGTTAAGGGACACCAGAGCTCCTACAATGAGCAGTTCTTC.

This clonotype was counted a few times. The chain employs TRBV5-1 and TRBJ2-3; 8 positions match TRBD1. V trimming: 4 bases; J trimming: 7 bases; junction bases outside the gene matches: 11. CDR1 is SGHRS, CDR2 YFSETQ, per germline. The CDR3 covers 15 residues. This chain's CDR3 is CASSPLDRVTYTQYF. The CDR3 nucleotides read TGCGCCAGCAGCCCCCTGGACAGGGTCACTTATACGCAGTATTTT.

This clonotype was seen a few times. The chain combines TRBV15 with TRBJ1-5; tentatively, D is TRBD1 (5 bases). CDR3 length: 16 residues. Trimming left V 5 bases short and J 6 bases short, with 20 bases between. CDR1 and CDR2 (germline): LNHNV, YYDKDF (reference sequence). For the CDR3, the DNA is TGTGCCACCAGCGATCTCACACTACATGGGGGTCAGCCCCAGCATTTT. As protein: CATSDLTLHGGQPQHF.

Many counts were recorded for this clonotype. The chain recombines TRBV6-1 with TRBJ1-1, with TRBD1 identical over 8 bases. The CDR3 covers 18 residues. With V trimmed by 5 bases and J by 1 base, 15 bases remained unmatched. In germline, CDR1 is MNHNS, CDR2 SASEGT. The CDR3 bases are TGTGCCAGCAGTCCTAGGACAGGGCCAAAGTTCTCGAACACTGAAGCTTTCTTT. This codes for CASSPRTGPKFSNTEAFF.

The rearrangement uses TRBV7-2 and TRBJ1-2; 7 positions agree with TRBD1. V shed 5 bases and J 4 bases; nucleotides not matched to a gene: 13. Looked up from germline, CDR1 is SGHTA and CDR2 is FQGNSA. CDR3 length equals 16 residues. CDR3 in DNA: TGTGCCAGCAGCAGGAGTCCGGGACAGATACCCTATGGCTACACCTTC. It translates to CASSRSPGQIPYGYTF. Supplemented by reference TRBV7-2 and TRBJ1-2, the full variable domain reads GAGVSQSPSNKVTEKGKDVELRCDPISGHTALYWYRQSLGQGLEFLIYFQGNSAPDKSGLPSDRFSAERTGGSVSTLTIQRTQQEDSAVYLCASSRSPGQIPYGYTFGSGTRLTVV.

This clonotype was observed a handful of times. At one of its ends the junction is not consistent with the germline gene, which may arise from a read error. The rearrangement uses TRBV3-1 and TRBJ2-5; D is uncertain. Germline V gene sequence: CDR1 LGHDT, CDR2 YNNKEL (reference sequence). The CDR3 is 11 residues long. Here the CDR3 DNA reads TGTGCCAGCAGCTTGACCCTGAGGTTTGACTTC. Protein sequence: CASSLTLRFDF.

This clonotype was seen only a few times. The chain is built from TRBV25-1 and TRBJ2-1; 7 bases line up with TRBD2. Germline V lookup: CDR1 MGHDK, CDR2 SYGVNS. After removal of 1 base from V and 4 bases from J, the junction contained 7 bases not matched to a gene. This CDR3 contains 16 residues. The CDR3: CASSEWGSGGYNEQFF. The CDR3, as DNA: TGTGCCAGCAGTGAATGGGGGTCGGGGGGATACAATGAGCAGTTCTTC.

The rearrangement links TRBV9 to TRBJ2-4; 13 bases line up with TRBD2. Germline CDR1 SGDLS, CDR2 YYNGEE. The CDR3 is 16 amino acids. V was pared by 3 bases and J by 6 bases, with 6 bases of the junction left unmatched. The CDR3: CASSALLAGGANIQYF. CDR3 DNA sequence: TGTGCCAGCAGCGCTTTACTAGCGGGGGGGGCAAACATTCAGTACTTC.

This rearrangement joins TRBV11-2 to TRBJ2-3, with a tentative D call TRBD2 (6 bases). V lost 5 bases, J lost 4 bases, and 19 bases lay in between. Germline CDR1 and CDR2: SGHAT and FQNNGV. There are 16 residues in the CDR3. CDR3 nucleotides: TGTGCCAGCAGCCCGGATGGCATTAGCGGCCCAGATACGCAGTATTTT. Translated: CASSPDGISGPDTQYF.

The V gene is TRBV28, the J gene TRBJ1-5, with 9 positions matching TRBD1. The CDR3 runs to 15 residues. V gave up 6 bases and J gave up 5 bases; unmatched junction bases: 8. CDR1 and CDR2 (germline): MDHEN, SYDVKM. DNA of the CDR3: TGTGCCAGCAGGCGACAGGGGGTTCGAGATCAGCCCCAGCATTTT. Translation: CASRRQGVRDQPQHF.

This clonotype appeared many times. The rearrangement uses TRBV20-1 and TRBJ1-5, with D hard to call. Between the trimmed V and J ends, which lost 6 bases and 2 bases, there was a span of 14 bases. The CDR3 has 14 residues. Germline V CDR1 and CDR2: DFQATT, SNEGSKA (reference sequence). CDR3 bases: TGCAGTGCACAGAACTCCGGTGGCAATCAGCCCCAGCATTTT. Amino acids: CSAQNSGGNQPQHF.

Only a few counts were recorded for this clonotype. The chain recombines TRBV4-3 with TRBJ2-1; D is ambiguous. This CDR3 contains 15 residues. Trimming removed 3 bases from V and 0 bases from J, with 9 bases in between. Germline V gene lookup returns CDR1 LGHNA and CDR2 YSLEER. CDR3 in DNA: TGCGCCAGCAGCCAGGGCAGTAGCTCCTACAATGAGCAGTTCTTC. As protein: CASSQGSSSYNEQFF.